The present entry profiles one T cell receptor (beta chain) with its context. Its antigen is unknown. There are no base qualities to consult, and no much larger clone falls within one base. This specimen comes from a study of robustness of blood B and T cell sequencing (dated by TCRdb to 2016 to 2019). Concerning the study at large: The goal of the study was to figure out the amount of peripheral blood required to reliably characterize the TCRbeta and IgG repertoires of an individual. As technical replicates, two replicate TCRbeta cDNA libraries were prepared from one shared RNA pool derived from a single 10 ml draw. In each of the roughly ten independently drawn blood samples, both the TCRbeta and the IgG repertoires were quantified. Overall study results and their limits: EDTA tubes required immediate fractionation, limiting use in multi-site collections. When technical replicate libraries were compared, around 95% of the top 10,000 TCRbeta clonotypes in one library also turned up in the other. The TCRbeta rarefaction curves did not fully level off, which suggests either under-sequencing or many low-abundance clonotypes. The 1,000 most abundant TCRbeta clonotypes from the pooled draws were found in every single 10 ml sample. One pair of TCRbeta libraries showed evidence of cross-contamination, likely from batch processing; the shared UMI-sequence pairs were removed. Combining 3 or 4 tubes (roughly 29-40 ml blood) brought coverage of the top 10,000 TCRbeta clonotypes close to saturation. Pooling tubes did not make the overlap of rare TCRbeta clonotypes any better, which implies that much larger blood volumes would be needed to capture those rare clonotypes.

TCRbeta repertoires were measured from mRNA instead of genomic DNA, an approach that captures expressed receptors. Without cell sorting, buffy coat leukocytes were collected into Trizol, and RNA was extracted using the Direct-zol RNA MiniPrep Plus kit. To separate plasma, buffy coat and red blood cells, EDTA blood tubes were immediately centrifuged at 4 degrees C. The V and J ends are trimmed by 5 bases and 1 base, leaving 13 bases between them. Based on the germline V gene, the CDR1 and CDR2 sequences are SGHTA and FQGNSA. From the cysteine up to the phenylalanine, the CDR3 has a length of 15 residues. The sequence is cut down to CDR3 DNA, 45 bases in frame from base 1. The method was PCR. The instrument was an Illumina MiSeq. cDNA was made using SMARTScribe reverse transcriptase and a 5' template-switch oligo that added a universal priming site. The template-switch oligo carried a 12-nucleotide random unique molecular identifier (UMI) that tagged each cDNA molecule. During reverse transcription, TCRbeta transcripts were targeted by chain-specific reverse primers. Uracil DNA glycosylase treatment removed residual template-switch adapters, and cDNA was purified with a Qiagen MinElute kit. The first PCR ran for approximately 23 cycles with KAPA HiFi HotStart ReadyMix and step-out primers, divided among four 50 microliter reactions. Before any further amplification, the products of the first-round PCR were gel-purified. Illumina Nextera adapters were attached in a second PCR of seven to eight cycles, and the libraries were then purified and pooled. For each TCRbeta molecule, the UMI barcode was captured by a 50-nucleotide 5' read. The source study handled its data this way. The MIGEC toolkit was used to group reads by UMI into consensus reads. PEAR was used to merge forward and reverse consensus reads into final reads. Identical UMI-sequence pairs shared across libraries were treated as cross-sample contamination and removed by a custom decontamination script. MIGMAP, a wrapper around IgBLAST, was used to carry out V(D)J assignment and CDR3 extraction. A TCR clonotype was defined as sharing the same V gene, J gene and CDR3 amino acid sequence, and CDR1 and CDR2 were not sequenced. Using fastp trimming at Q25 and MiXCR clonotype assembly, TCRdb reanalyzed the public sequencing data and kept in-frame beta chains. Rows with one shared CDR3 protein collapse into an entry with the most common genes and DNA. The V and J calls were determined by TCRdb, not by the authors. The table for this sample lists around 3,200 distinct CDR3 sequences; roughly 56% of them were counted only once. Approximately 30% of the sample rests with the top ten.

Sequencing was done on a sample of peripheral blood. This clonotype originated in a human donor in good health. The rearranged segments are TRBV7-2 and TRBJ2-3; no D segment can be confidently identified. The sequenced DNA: TGTGCCAGCAGCCGGACGGTCTCCGGCACAGATACGCAGTATTTT. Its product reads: CASSRTVSGTDTQYF.